A selection of T cell receptor beta chains follows, all from one sample in a study of cytomegalovirus exposure and HLA in healthy donors. Only in-frame clones appear in the TCRdb table, and some are missing; sequencing was by immunoSEQ multiplex PCR. Of under 70,000 clones listed, around 89% are singletons. The sequenced sample was PBMCs. The source is a young woman in good health and CMV-seronegative. CDR3s include the opening cysteine and the closing phenylalanine or tryptophan. Fields, in order: D gene, J gene, V gene, clone size, CDR3 protein, CDR3 DNA. A D gene is named only where the DNA matches it firmly. The listing skips clone size in some rows; elsewhere it reads once, few, many or a size class.

D gene: .
J gene: TRBJ1-2
V gene: TRBV30
clone size: few
CDR3 protein: CAWSGRVYGYTF
CDR3 DNA: TGTGCCTGGAGTGGACGGGTGTATGGCTACACCTTC

D gene: .
J gene: TRBJ2-5
V gene: TRBV11-2
clone size: .
CDR3 protein: CASSLDIGEWETQYF
CDR3 DNA: TGTGCCAGCAGCTTAGATATCGGGGAGTGGGAGACCCAGTACTTC

D gene: .
J gene: TRBJ1-2
V gene: TRBV7-9
clone size: .
CDR3 protein: CASSLDGGQYGYTF
CDR3 DNA: TGTGCCAGCAGCTTAGACGGCGGTCAATATGGCTACACCTTC

D gene: .
J gene: TRBJ2-1
V gene: TRBV2
clone size: .
CDR3 protein: CASSVAGGPPGEQFF
CDR3 DNA: TGTGCCAGCAGTGTGGCAGGGGGGCCCCCTGGGGAGCAGTTCTTC

D gene: .
J gene: TRBJ2-6
V gene: TRBV10-3
clone size: .
CDR3 protein: CAIPSEDSTKSGANVLTF
CDR3 DNA: TGTGCCATCCCCTCAGAGGACAGCACAAAGTCTGGGGCCAACGTCCTGACTTTC

D gene: .
J gene: TRBJ2-1
V gene: TRBV10-2
clone size: .
CDR3 protein: CASTRTSSYNEQFF
CDR3 DNA: TGCGCCAGCACCCGAACTAGCTCCTACAATGAGCAGTTCTTC

D gene: .
J gene: TRBJ2-7
V gene: TRBV19
clone size: few
CDR3 protein: CASSADPGTYEQYF
CDR3 DNA: TGTGCCAGTAGTGCCGATCCGGGAACCTACGAGCAGTACTTC

D gene: .
J gene: TRBJ2-1
V gene: TRBV6-5
clone size: .
CDR3 protein: CASISGQEQFF
CDR3 DNA: TGTGCCAGCATCTCTGGCCAGGAGCAGTTCTTC

D gene: .
J gene: TRBJ1-1
V gene: TRBV11-2
clone size: .
CDR3 protein: CASSFLTRNTEAFF
CDR3 DNA: TGTGCCAGCAGCTTCTTGACACGAAACACTGAAGCTTTCTTT

D gene: .
J gene: TRBJ1-5
V gene: TRBV19
clone size: .
CDR3 protein: CASREYSNQPQHF
CDR3 DNA: TGTGCCAGCAGGGAATATAGCAATCAGCCCCAGCATTTT

D gene: TRBD2
J gene: TRBJ2-1
V gene: TRBV4-1
clone size: .
CDR3 protein: CASSQVPPGLAGDSSYNEQFF
CDR3 DNA: TGCGCCAGCAGCCAAGTCCCGCCGGGACTAGCGGGAGATAGCTCCTACAATGAGCAGTTCTTC

D gene: TRBD1
J gene: TRBJ1-1
V gene: TRBV6-6
clone size: .
CDR3 protein: CASRPQTGSNTEAFF
CDR3 DNA: TGTGCCAGCAGGCCTCAGACAGGGTCGAACACTGAAGCTTTCTTT

D gene: .
J gene: TRBJ2-7
V gene: TRBV4-1
clone size: .
CDR3 protein: CASSLKEGFGYEQYF
CDR3 DNA: TGCGCCAGCAGCCTAAAGGAGGGTTTCGGATACGAGCAGTACTTC

D gene: TRBD2
J gene: TRBJ2-7
V gene: TRBV6-6
clone size: .
CDR3 protein: CASSYGTSEQYF
CDR3 DNA: TGTGCCAGCAGTTACGGGACTAGTGAGCAGTACTTC

D gene: .
J gene: TRBJ1-2
V gene: TRBV18
clone size: .
CDR3 protein: CASSPLKDGANYGYTF
CDR3 DNA: TGTGCCAGCTCACCACTGAAAGACGGAGCTAACTATGGCTACACCTTC

D gene: .
J gene: TRBJ1-2
V gene: TRBV5-1
clone size: .
CDR3 protein: CASSYDKNYGYTF
CDR3 DNA: TGCGCCAGCAGTTACGACAAGAACTATGGCTACACCTTC

D gene: TRBD2
J gene: TRBJ2-1
V gene: TRBV19
clone size: .
CDR3 protein: CASSTGLAGSRNEQFF
CDR3 DNA: TGTGCCAGTAGTACAGGACTAGCGGGATCTCGAAATGAGCAGTTCTTC